The 27 T cell receptor beta chains in this list originate from one sample, sequenced in a study of CD8 T cells in Susac syndrome. Reverse transcription of about 0.45 to 1 ug RNA was carried out with random hexamers. TCRdb processed the immunoSEQ multiplex PCR reads anew with MiXCR; each CDR3 protein has one entry. The data show about 90,000 distinct CDR3 sequences, 80% to 95% seen once. The sample consisted of CD8+ T cells from PBMCs. These receptors all come from a human donor in good health.

In DNA form, the CDR3 reads TGTGCCAGCAGCTTCCGGGACAGCTATGGCTACACCTTC. Translation: CASSFRDSYGYTF. The J gene is TRBJ1-2, the V gene TRBV5-6; 7 bases fit TRBD1. This CDR3 has 13 residues. Germline V gives CDR1 SGHDT, CDR2 YYEEEE. The junction had 2 bases not matched to a gene; V was cut back by 2 bases and J by 4 bases. The variable domain in full, completed from reference TRBV5-6 and TRBJ1-2, reads DAGVTQSPTHLIKTRGQQVTLRCSPKSGHDTVSWYQQALGQGPQFIFQYYEEEERQRGNFPDRFSGHQFPNYSSELNVNALLLGDSALYLCASSFRDSYGYTFGSGTRLTVV.

V and J are TRBV12-3 or TRBV12-4 and TRBJ1-4; 8 nucleotides agree with TRBD1. The CDR3 contains 15 residues. Trimming at V came to 5 bases and at J to 8 bases, leaving 10 bases not matched to a gene. CDR3 region: CASSHTGGGEEKLFF. The DNA of the CDR3 is TGTGCCAGCAGTCACACAGGGGGAGGAGAAGAAAAACTGTTTTTT.

This clonotype was seen only once. The chain carries TRBV7-9 and TRBJ1-2; D gene ambiguous. The V end lost 5 bases, the J end lost 12 bases, and 7 bases lay between the germline ends. The CDR3 sequence is 9 residues long. Per germline, CDR1 SEHNR and CDR2 FQNEAQ (reference sequence). CDR3 amino acids: CASSTENTF. The CDR3 bases are TGTGCCAGCAGCACTGAGAACACCTTC. Looking up the rest from reference TRBV7-9 and TRBJ1-2 gives the full variable domain: DTGVSQNPRHKITKRGQNVTFRCDPISEHNRLYWYRQTLGQGPEFLTYFQNEAQLEKSRLLSDRFSAERPKGSFSTLEIQRTEQGDSAMYLCASSTENTFGSGTRLTVV.

The chain has TRBV12-3 or TRBV12-4 and TRBJ2-2; 9 bases match TRBD1. This CDR3 comprises 17 residues. V lost 6 bases to trimming and J lost 0 bases; unmatched junction nucleotides: 8. CDR3 DNA sequence: TGTGCCAGCAGCCCCTCACAGGGGGCGGCGAACACCGGGGAGCTGTTTTTT. Protein product: CASSPSQGAANTGELFF.

The rearrangement joins TRBV3-1 to TRBJ2-3; 16 bases are a match to TRBD2. The germline gives CDR1 LGHDT, CDR2 YNNKEL (reference sequence). V gave up 0 bases and J gave up 6 bases; unmatched junction bases: 9. The CDR3 is 19 residues long. DNA for the CDR3: TGTGCCAGCAGCCAAGAGGGTGGGACTAGCGGGGGGGCCGCGGATACGCAGTATTTT. Encoded protein: CASSQEGGTSGGAADTQYF.

V gene TRBV4-1 combines with J gene TRBJ1-5; TRBD1 is a possible D gene (6 bases). This CDR3 spans 18 amino acids. V gave up 2 bases and J gave up 0 bases, with 17 bases separating them. Looked up from germline, CDR1 is MGHRA and CDR2 is YSYEKL. CDR3 sequence reads: CASSQYPGHDVSNQPQHF. The DNA of the CDR3 is TGCGCCAGCAGCCAATACCCGGGACACGACGTTAGCAATCAGCCCCAGCATTTT.

CDR3 DNA: TGCGCCAGCAGCCAACAAATCGAGGGACAGATCCCCTACGAGCAGTACTTC. Protein product: CASSQQIEGQIPYEQYF. This chain connects TRBV4-1 to TRBJ2-7; TRBD1 matches 7 bases. The trim removed 2 bases at V and 2 bases at J, leaving 12 bases unmatched. CDR3 length: 17 residues. Germline loops: CDR1 MGHRA, CDR2 YSYEKL.

The CDR3 region is CASSRELNEQFF. Written as DNA, the CDR3 is TGTGCCAGCAGCCGGGAGCTCAATGAGCAGTTCTTC. The chain recombines TRBV7-9 with TRBJ2-1, with D tentatively TRBD2 (6 bases). Germline lookup yields CDR1 SEHNR and CDR2 FQNEAQ (reference sequence). The CDR3 runs 12 residues. V lost 5 bases and J 6 bases, leaving 8 bases between the germline ends.

The chain joins TRBV7-8 to TRBJ2-7, with D perhaps being TRBD1 or TRBD2 (5 bases each). V lost 5 bases, J lost 3 bases, and 11 bases lay in between. The CDR3 is 13 amino acids. The germline V gene has CDR1 SGHVS and CDR2 FQNEAQ. The CDR3 bases are TGTGCCAGCAGCGGTGGGGGATACTACGAGCAGTACTTC. As protein: CASSGGGYYEQYF.

V gene TRBV5-4 combines with J gene TRBJ1-1; possible D gene TRBD1, 5 bases. The CDR3 contains 16 residues. V lost 1 base and J lost 2, with 15 bases in between. Germline loops: CDR1 SGHNT, CDR2 YYREEE (reference sequence). CDR3 bases: TGTGCCAGCAGCTTGACGGGAGCGGGGGGTAACACTGAAGCTTTCTTT. Amino acid sequence: CASSLTGAGGNTEAFF.

The CDR3 DNA reads TGTGCCAGCAGCCAAGTTGCAGGGGGTTCGGGATATGAAAAACTGTTTTTT. This sequence encodes CASSQVAGGSGYEKLFF. This chain uses TRBV3-1 with TRBJ1-4, with TRBD1 matching 7 bases. Germline loops: CDR1 LGHDT, CDR2 YNNKEL (reference sequence). The CDR3 loop spans 17 amino acids. V was pared by 1 base and J by 6 bases, with 11 bases of the junction left unmatched.

This clonotype was counted only a few times. This sequence joins TRBV6-1 and TRBJ2-2; D not certain. This CDR3 is 11 amino acids long. The V end lost 3 bases, the J end lost 4 bases, and 0 bases lay between the germline ends. Germline CDR1 and CDR2: MNHNS and SASEGT. For the CDR3, the DNA is TGTGCCAGCAGTGACACCGGGGAGCTGTTTTTT. It specifies CASSDTGELFF.

V usage is TRBV10-2 and J usage is TRBJ2-7; D not certain. The CDR3 has 13 residues. The V gene lost 8 bases and the J gene lost 1 base, with 12 bases spanning the gap. Germline CDR1 and CDR2: WSHSY and SAAADI. DNA for the CDR3: TGCGCCAGCCTCCCCAGAGGATCCTACGAGCAGTACTTC. Amino acid sequence: CASLPRGSYEQYF.

CDR3 in amino acids: CASSLDRGRTDTQYF. The CDR3 DNA is TGTGCCAGCAGCTTAGACAGGGGGCGCACAGATACGCAGTATTTT. The chain couples TRBV7-8 to TRBJ2-3; TRBD1 aligns across 9 bases. The CDR3 consists of 15 residues. Germline assignment: CDR1 SGHVS and CDR2 FQNEAQ. With 1 base clipped from V and 1 base from J, the junction kept 0 bases outside the gene matches.

This clonotype has just one count. The DNA is omitted, as the CDR3 cannot be located on it reliably, and the CDR3 follows TCRdb's listing. The chain combines TRBV7-3 with TRBJ2-2; TRBD1, the table's D call, lacks a check against the DNA. The CDR3 length is 14 residues, termini included. Germline V gene data show CDR1 as SGHTA and CDR2 as FQGTGA. The CDR3: CASSSGDTPGSCFF.

The chain links TRBV9 to TRBJ1-1; D ambiguous. Trimming took 0 bases from V and 6 from J, leaving 12 bases between them. CDR1 is SGDLS, CDR2 YYNGEE, per germline. CDR3 size: 14 residues. The CDR3 here is CASSVGASDPEAFF. CDR3 bases: TGTGCCAGCAGCGTAGGGGCCTCTGATCCTGAAGCTTTCTTT.

This CDR3 is CATSDPGEGDNEQFF. CDR3 bases: TGTGCCACCAGTGACCCCGGGGAGGGGGACAATGAGCAGTTCTTC. This chain connects TRBV24-1 to TRBJ2-1; weak D call: TRBD2 (7 bases). CDR1 and CDR2 from the germline V gene are KGHDR and SFDVKD. Between the trimmed V and J ends, which lost 4 bases and 5 bases, there was a span of 14 bases. The CDR3 is made up of 15 amino acids.

The V and J genes are TRBV5-5 and TRBJ1-2, with D unclear. Germline V gene lookup returns CDR1 SGHKS and CDR2 YYEKEE (reference sequence). V was cut by 0 bases and J by 5 bases, with 8 bases left in between. CDR3 length: 13 residues. For the CDR3, the DNA is TGTGCCAGCAGCTTGGACACCCCATATGGCTACACCTTC. Protein: CASSLDTPYGYTF.

V usage is TRBV4-1 and J usage is TRBJ2-3, with 7 bases identical to TRBD1. The CDR3 totals 15 residues. The germline V gene has CDR1 MGHRA and CDR2 YSYEKL. The ends lost 4 bases at V and 0 bases at J; junction bases unmatched: 4. CDR3 loop: CASSRTGASTDTQYF. For the CDR3, the DNA is TGCGCCAGCAGCCGCACAGGGGCTAGCACAGATACGCAGTATTTT.

The V call is TRBV6-5, the J call TRBJ2-1, with TRBD1 identical over 8 bases. The trim removed 5 bases at V and 0 bases at J, leaving 0 bases unmatched. Germline V gene lookup returns CDR1 MNHEY and CDR2 SVGAGI. The CDR3 length is 14 residues. CDR3 region: CASSDRGSYNEQFF. CDR3 coding DNA: TGTGCCAGCAGTGACAGGGGCTCCTACAATGAGCAGTTCTTC.

The chain joins TRBV29-1 to TRBJ1-1; D call uncertain. Trimming pared 1 base from V and 4 bases from J, leaving 1 base between. The CDR3 length is 10 residues. Germline-derived CDR1 and CDR2 are SQVTM and ANQGSEA. The CDR3 loop is CSVEVTEAFF. DNA of the CDR3: TGCAGCGTTGAAGTCACTGAAGCTTTCTTT.

The chain carries TRBV20-1 and TRBJ1-3; D is possibly TRBD1 (6 bases). CDR3 size: 12 residues. V was pared by 5 bases and J by 2 bases, with 7 bases between. Germline CDR1 and CDR2: DFQATT and SNEGSKA (reference sequence). The CDR3 sequence: CSARGPGNTIYF. The CDR3, as DNA: TGCAGTGCTCGGGGGCCTGGAAACACCATATATTTT.

The chain combines TRBV7-9 with TRBJ2-3, with 8 bases matching TRBD2. This CDR3 is built from 15 residues. The germline CDR1 and CDR2 sequences are SEHNR and FQNEAQ (reference sequence). V lost 5 bases, J lost 0 bases, and 4 bases stayed unmatched. The CDR3 nucleotides are TGTGCCAGCAGCCCCGGGGGGGTCAGCACAGATACGCAGTATTTT. As protein: CASSPGGVSTDTQYF.

For the CDR3, the DNA is TGTGCCAGCAGCTTAATCGGCCAGGTGGACACTGAAGCTTTCTTT. Protein product: CASSLIGQVDTEAFF. The chain couples TRBV7-9 to TRBJ1-1; no clear D gene. CDR1 is SEHNR and CDR2 is FQNEAQ in the germline V gene (reference sequence). V was trimmed by 2 bases and J by 3 bases, leaving 13 bases between them. This CDR3 has 15 residues. Looking up the rest from reference TRBV7-9 and TRBJ1-1 gives the full variable domain: DTGVSQNPRHKITKRGQNVTFRCDPISEHNRLYWYRQTLGQGPEFLTYFQNEAQLEKSRLLSDRFSAERPKGSFSTLEIQRTEQGDSAMYLCASSLIGQVDTEAFFGQGTRLTVV.

The chain has TRBV14 and TRBJ2-7; 8 nucleotides agree with TRBD1. The CDR3 spans 16 residues. The V segment lost 0 bases and the J segment 5 bases; nucleotides outside the gene matches: 9. CDR1 is SGHDN and CDR2 is FVKESK in the germline V gene. Here the CDR3 DNA reads TGTGCCAGCAGCCAAGATCTGGGACAGGCCCCAGACGAGCAGTACTTC. Residues: CASSQDLGQAPDEQYF.

The rearrangement joins TRBV11-2 to TRBJ2-7, with D perhaps TRBD2 (5 bases). Germline loops: CDR1 SGHAT, CDR2 FQNNGV. The V and J ends lost 5 bases and 4 bases respectively, with 12 bases between them. The length of the CDR3 is 13 residues. CDR3 DNA: TGTGCCAGCAGCCTCGGACTCCAATACGAGCAGTACTTC. Translation: CASSLGLQYEQYF.

The chain is built from TRBV9 and TRBJ1-1, with D perhaps matching TRBD1 (5 bases). The CDR3 has 16 amino acids. The V gene's germline CDR1 is SGDLS and CDR2 YYNGEE. V was cut by 3 bases and J by 5 bases, with 20 bases left in between. CDR3 bases: TGTGCCAGCAGCGCCTCCCACAACTCAGGGAGAACTGAAGCTTTCTTT. This sequence encodes CASSASHNSGRTEAFF.